This entry concerns a single TCR beta chain. The antigen remains undetermined. The PCR was carried out with 60 Vbeta primers and 13 Jbeta primers. Profiled with immunoSEQ multiplex PCR; TCRdb holds only in-frame clones, not every one. The data hold 250,000 to 350,000 clones, with over 85% observed a single time. Nominally healthy donors were sampled, though unrecorded immune exposures were likely. This sample stems from a study of cytomegalovirus exposure and HLA in healthy donors. Study-wide results and limits: Links to common viral pathogens appeared, in a later analysis, for several of the most significant clusters. The likely origin of a cluster of highly shared sequence variants was a sequencing artifact.

This sequence was found in a woman younger than 35 in good health and CMV-seronegative. Sequencing was done on a sample of PBMCs.

The CDR3 DNA sequence: TGCACCAGCAGCCAAGAGGGTGCAGCGGGGGGGCCTTACGAGCAGTACTTC. Protein sequence: CTSSQEGAAGGPYEQYF. The chain is built from TRBV1 and TRBJ2-7; TRBD2, as called in the table, went unchecked against the DNA. TRBV1 has pseudogene status. The CDR3 covers 17 residues.